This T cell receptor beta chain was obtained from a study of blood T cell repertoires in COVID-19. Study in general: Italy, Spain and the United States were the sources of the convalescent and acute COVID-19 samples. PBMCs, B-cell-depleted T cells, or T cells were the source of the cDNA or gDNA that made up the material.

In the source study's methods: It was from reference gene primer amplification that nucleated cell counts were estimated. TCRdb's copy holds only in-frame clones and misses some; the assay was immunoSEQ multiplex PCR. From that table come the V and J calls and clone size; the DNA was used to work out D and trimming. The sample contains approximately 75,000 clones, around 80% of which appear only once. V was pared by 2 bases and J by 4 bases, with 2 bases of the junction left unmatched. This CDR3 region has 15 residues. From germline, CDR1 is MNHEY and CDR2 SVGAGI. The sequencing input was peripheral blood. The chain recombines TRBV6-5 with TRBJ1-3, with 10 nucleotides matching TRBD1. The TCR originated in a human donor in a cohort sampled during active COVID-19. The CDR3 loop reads CASSYGTGVGNTIYF. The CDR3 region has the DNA TGTGCCAGCAGTTACGGGACAGGGGTAGGAAACACCATATATTTT.